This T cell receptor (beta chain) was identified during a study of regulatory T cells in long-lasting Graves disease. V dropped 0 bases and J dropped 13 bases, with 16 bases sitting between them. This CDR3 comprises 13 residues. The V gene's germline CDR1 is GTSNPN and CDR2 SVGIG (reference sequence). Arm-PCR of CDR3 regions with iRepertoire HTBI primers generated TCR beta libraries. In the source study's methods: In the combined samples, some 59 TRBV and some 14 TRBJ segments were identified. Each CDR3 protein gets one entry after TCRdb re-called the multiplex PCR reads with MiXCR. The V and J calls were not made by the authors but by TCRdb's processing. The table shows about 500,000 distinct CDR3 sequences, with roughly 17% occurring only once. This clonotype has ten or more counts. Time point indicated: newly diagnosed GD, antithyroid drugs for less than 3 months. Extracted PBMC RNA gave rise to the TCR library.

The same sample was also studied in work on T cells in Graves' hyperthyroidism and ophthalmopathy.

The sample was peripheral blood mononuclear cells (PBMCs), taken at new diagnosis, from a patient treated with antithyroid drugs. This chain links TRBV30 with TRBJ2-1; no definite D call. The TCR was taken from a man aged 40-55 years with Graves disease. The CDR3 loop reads CAWSVLTESPQFF. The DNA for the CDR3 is TGTGCCTGGAGTGTACTGACGGAAAGTCCCCAGTTCTTC.